The 32 T cell receptor beta chains reported below all come from one sample, sequenced in a study of persistence of HIV-infected CD4 T cells. The stimulus was an HIV-1 Gag 15-mer peptide pool, about 1 ug/peptide/mL. CD40L-negative CD69-negative CD45RO-high memory CD4+ T cells were sorted as populations depleted of antigen-responding cells. Their antigen targets remain unknown. The libraries were made with immunoSEQ version 4 in survey mode. The assay was immunoSEQ multiplex PCR, and TCRdb's table has in-frame clones only and misses some. The sample shows about 36,000 clones, 85% to 90% of them seen only once. The source was cultured CD4+ T cells from PBMCs, collected from a patient who received antiretroviral therapy. Receptors were obtained from an adult with HIV. The donor label of this sample is uncertain.

This chain connects TRBV5-1 to TRBJ2-7; D is undetermined. Trimming took 0 bases from V and 2 from J, leaving 6 bases between them. Germline assignment: CDR1 SGHRS and CDR2 YFSETQ. This CDR3 region has 13 residues. CDR3 in DNA: TGCGCCAGCAGCTTGGAAGGGCCCTACGAGCAGTACTTC. Translated: CASSLEGPYEQYF.

This chain connects TRBV12-5 to TRBJ2-1, with 7 bases that match TRBD2. The CDR3 is made up of 14 amino acids. CDR1 is LGHNT and CDR2 is FRNRAP in the germline V gene. V lost 5 bases and J lost 8; bases outside the gene matches: 9. The CDR3 DNA follows: TGTGCTAGTGGTCCGGGGGGTGCGGCAGATGAGCAGTTCTTC. Translating gives CASGPGGAADEQFF.

The chain recombines TRBV18 with TRBJ2-7, with TRBD2 identical over 9 bases. This CDR3 is built from 18 residues. J was trimmed by 2 bases and V by 3 bases; bases with no gene match: 14. The germline V gene encodes CDR1 KGHSH and CDR2 LQKENI. CDR3 DNA sequence: TGTGCCAGCTCACCCCCGCTGGGCGGGGGGGCGGGAACCTACGAGCAGTACTTC. The encoded protein is CASSPPLGGGAGTYEQYF.

The chain has TRBV6-5 and TRBJ2-1; D tentatively fits TRBD1 or TRBD2 (5 bases each). The CDR3 is 15 amino acids. The ends were cut back, 5 bases at V and 0 bases at J, with 11 bases in the middle. The germline V gene encodes CDR1 MNHEY and CDR2 SVGAGI. CDR3 amino acids: CASSKGPSSYNEQFF. The CDR3 DNA sequence: TGTGCCAGCAGTAAGGGACCCAGCTCCTACAATGAGCAGTTCTTC.

The rearrangement joins TRBV10-1 to TRBJ2-1, with TRBD1 identical over 9 bases. After removal of 4 bases from V and 5 bases from J, the junction contained 6 bases not matched to a gene. Looked up from germline, CDR1 is WNHNN and CDR2 is SYGVQD (reference sequence). This CDR3 region has 15 residues. In DNA form, the CDR3 reads TGCGCCAGCAGTGGTTTGGGACAGGGAGACAATGAGCAGTTCTTC. It specifies CASSGLGQGDNEQFF.

The chain links TRBV6-1 to TRBJ2-1; a weak D match, TRBD2 (6 bases). In germline, CDR1 is MNHNS, CDR2 SASEGT. The V gene lost 2 bases and the J gene lost 14 bases, with 10 bases spanning the gap. The CDR3 runs to 11 residues. CDR3 coding DNA: TGTGCCAGCAGTGAATCCTCGGGGGAGTTCTTC. It codes for CASSESSGEFF.

The rearrangement joins TRBV18 to TRBJ2-2; D possibly matches TRBD1 or TRBD2 (5 bases each). CDR1 and CDR2 (germline): KGHSH, LQKENI. The ends were cut back, 0 bases at V and 5 bases at J, with 13 bases in the middle. The CDR3 has 16 residues. For the CDR3, the DNA is TGTGCCAGCTCACCACCGGGCCGGGGCGGAACCGGGGAGCTGTTTTTT. Amino acid sequence: CASSPPGRGGTGELFF.

This chain connects TRBV28 to TRBJ2-1; the D call may be TRBD1 or TRBD2 (6 bases each). The CDR3 consists of 16 residues. V lost 7 bases, J lost 3 bases, and 19 bases lay in between. CDR1 is MDHEN, CDR2 SYDVKM, per germline. CDR3 DNA: TGTGCCAGCATGGACAGCGGGCCCAGTTACTACAATGAGCAGTTCTTC. Translated: CASMDSGPSYYNEQFF.

This chain connects TRBV7-9 to TRBJ1-4; possibly TRBD1 for D (6 bases). Trimming cost V 4 bases and J 3 bases, with 9 bases left between them. Per the germline V gene, CDR1 is SEHNR and CDR2 is FQNEAQ (reference sequence). This CDR3 comprises 14 residues. The CDR3 DNA sequence: TGTGCCAGCAGCTGGGGGGCGGCTAATGAAAAACTGTTTTTT. Amino acid sequence: CASSWGAANEKLFF.

The genes are TRBV6-4 and TRBJ1-2; 7 bases align to TRBD1. The CDR3 contains 17 residues. V shed 0 bases and J 5 bases; nucleotides not matched to a gene: 12. The germline CDR1 and CDR2 sequences are MRHNA and SNTAGT. For the CDR3, the DNA is TGTGCCAGCAGTGACTCGCACTCCCGGACAGGATCGTATGGCTACACCTTC. Translation gives CASSDSHSRTGSYGYTF.

The chain is built from TRBV27 and TRBJ2-4; TRBD2 agrees at 7 bases. With V trimmed by 2 bases and J by 0 bases, 4 bases remained unmatched. Germline assignment: CDR1 MNHEY and CDR2 SMNVEV (reference sequence). There are 16 residues in the CDR3. CDR3 bases: TGTGCCAGCAGTTTAGATGGGGGGGTAGCCAAAAACATTCAGTACTTC. It is translated as CASSLDGGVAKNIQYF.

This sequence joins TRBV10-3 and TRBJ1-1; D perhaps matches TRBD1 (5 bases). Trimming shortened V by 0 bases and J by 5 bases, and 13 bases separated the two germline ends. CDR1 ENHRY and CDR2 SYGVKD come from the germline V gene. The CDR3 runs 15 residues. CDR3 in DNA: TGTGCCATCAGTGAGTCGGGGACGGGGGGGACTGAAGCTTTCTTT. It specifies CAISESGTGGTEAFF.

This clone turned up a few times. The chain joins TRBV27 to TRBJ2-7; no clear D gene. Germline CDR1 reads MNHEY; CDR2 reads SMNVEV (reference sequence). The germline V and J ends were trimmed by 4 bases and 2 bases, with 15 bases remaining between them. The CDR3 spans 15 residues. The CDR3 nucleotides read TGTGCCAGCAGTTATAAGGTGGCCAGCCCCTACGAGCAGTACTTC. This sequence encodes CASSYKVASPYEQYF.

The chain uses TRBV7-2 and TRBJ1-5, with D maybe TRBD1 (5 bases). Trimming cost V 1 base and J 7 bases, with 14 bases left between them. The CDR3 spans 15 residues. Germline V gene sequence: CDR1 SGHTA, CDR2 FQGNSA. Here the CDR3 DNA reads TGTGCCAGCAGCTTAGATCAGGGCGTTGGGCAGCCCCAGCATTTT. Its translation: CASSLDQGVGQPQHF.

This chain connects TRBV5-8 to TRBJ2-1, with 12 nucleotides matching TRBD2. J lost 10 bases, V lost 4 bases, and 15 bases had no gene match. Germline loops: CDR1 SGHTS, CDR2 YDEGEE. The CDR3 spans 17 residues. The CDR3 region is CASSLSPPSGGAGEQFF. The CDR3 DNA sequence: TGTGCCAGCAGCCTATCCCCCCCTAGCGGGGGGGCCGGCGAGCAGTTCTTC.

The chain employs TRBV5-5 and TRBJ1-5, with D possibly matching TRBD1 (5 bases). Trimming pared 2 bases from V and 0 bases from J, leaving 15 bases between. Germline lookup yields CDR1 SGHKS and CDR2 YYEKEE (reference sequence). This CDR3 is built from 17 residues. CDR3 sequence reads: CASSFSLDIYSNQPQHF. The CDR3 coding sequence is TGTGCCAGCAGCTTTTCATTGGACATTTATAGCAATCAGCCCCAGCATTTT.

The gene calls are TRBV6-5 and TRBJ1-2; TRBD1 matches at 9 bases. The V segment lost 0 bases and the J segment 7 bases; nucleotides outside the gene matches: 6. Germline assignment: CDR1 MNHEY and CDR2 SVGAGI. The CDR3 has 15 amino acids. In DNA, the CDR3 is TGTGCCAGCAGTTACTCCAGACAGGGGGTGACTGGCTACACCTTC. This encodes CASSYSRQGVTGYTF.

This clone was observed a few times. This rearrangement joins TRBV24-1 to TRBJ2-2; D call uncertain. The CDR3 has 15 residues. Germline CDR1 reads KGHDR; CDR2 reads SFDVKD. The germline V and J ends were trimmed by 4 bases and 7 bases, with 15 bases remaining between them. CDR3 sequence (DNA): TGTGCCACCAGTGAACCTAAACACTGGGGCGGGGAGCTGTTTTTT. Translated, it gives CATSEPKHWGGELFF.

J is TRBJ2-7 and V is TRBV28; weak D call: TRBD1 (6 bases). The CDR3 runs to 13 residues. Germline values: CDR1 MDHEN, CDR2 SYDVKM. The ends were cut back, 7 bases at V and 3 bases at J, with 13 bases in the middle. CDR3 sequence: CASTTGTLYEQYF. The CDR3 DNA reads TGTGCCAGCACAACCGGGACACTCTACGAGCAGTACTTC.

This clone was detected only once. The rearrangement joins TRBV5-1 to TRBJ2-1; D remains ambiguous. The ends were cut back, 4 bases at V and 3 bases at J, with 8 bases in the middle. The CDR3 runs 13 residues. Looked up from germline, CDR1 is SGHRS and CDR2 is YFSETQ. This chain's CDR3 is CASSPGYYNEQFF. The CDR3 coding sequence is TGCGCCAGCAGCCCCGGCTACTACAATGAGCAGTTCTTC.

The chain couples TRBV2 to TRBJ2-7; D assignment may be TRBD1 or TRBD2 (5 bases each). The V and J ends lost 8 bases and 7 bases respectively, with 12 bases between them. CDR1 is SNHLY, CDR2 FYNNEI, per germline. The length of the CDR3 is 11 residues. CDR3 loop: CASGTGGEQYF. The CDR3 DNA follows: TGTGCCAGCGGGACGGGCGGGGAGCAGTACTTC. The variable domain in full, with the rest retrieved from reference TRBV2 and TRBJ2-7, is EPEVTQTPSHQVTQMGQEVILRCVPISNHLYFYWYRQILGQKVEFLVSFYNNEISEKSEIFDDQFSVERPDGSNFTLKIRSTKLEDSAMYFCASGTGGEQYFGPGTRLTVT.

The chain employs TRBV18 and TRBJ2-7, with D unclear. Germline CDR1 KGHSH, CDR2 LQKENI. V was pared by 6 bases and J by 5 bases, with 8 bases between. The CDR3 covers 11 residues. The CDR3 sequence is CASSKSDEQYF. The CDR3 DNA follows: TGTGCCAGCTCCAAGAGCGACGAGCAGTACTTC.

The chain combines TRBV5-8 with TRBJ2-5; 9 positions match TRBD2. This CDR3 is built from 15 residues. Germline V gives CDR1 SGHTS, CDR2 YDEGEE. With 0 bases clipped from V and 5 bases from J, the junction kept 5 bases outside the gene matches. CDR3 region: CASSLGRGGRETQYF. CDR3 in DNA: TGTGCCAGCAGCTTGGGGCGGGGGGGCCGGGAGACCCAGTACTTC.

CDR3 loop: CASGDRNTIYF. CDR3 in DNA: TGTGCCAGCGGGGACAGAAACACCATATATTTT. This chain connects TRBV2 to TRBJ1-3; a possible D gene is TRBD1 (6 bases). The CDR3 is 11 amino acids. The V gene lost 8 bases and the J gene lost 5 bases, with 7 bases spanning the gap. Germline loops: CDR1 SNHLY, CDR2 FYNNEI.

The J gene is TRBJ1-4, the V gene TRBV12-3 or TRBV12-4; no reliable D call. The CDR3 totals 11 residues. Deletions cut 7 bases from V and 5 bases from J, with 5 bases between. CDR3 region: CASTLNEKLFF. The CDR3 coding sequence is TGTGCCAGCACCCTAAATGAAAAACTGTTTTTT.

V is TRBV5-1 and J is TRBJ2-7; D is uncertain. The CDR3 has 14 residues. V lost 0 bases to trimming and J lost 4 bases, with 11 bases between them. Germline V gives CDR1 SGHRS, CDR2 YFSETQ. CDR3 region: CASSLGNRNYEQYF. DNA for the CDR3: TGCGCCAGCAGCTTGGGTAACAGAAATTACGAGCAGTACTTC. The entire variable domain, with the rest obtained from reference TRBV5-1 and TRBJ2-7, is as follows: KAGVTQTPRYLIKTRGQQVTLSCSPISGHRSVSWYQQTPGQGLQFLFEYFSETQRNKGNFPGRFSGRQFSNSRSEMNVSTLELGDSALYLCASSLGNRNYEQYFGPGTRLTVT.

J is TRBJ2-1 and V is TRBV7-3, with TRBD2 identical over 7 bases. The length of the CDR3 is 16 residues. Unmatched junction bases numbered 7, after V lost 2 bases and J lost 3 bases. Germline CDR1 SGHTA, CDR2 FQGTGA. CDR3 residues: CASSLRLAASYNEQFF. CDR3 coding DNA: TGTGCCAGCAGCTTACGGCTAGCGGCGAGCTACAATGAGCAGTTCTTC. The whole variable domain, filled in from reference TRBV7-3 and TRBJ2-1, reads GAGVSQTPSNKVTEKGKYVELRCDPISGHTALYWYRQSLGQGPEFLIYFQGTGAADDSGLPNDRFFAVRPEGSVSTLKIQRTERGDSAVYLCASSLRLAASYNEQFFGPGTRLTVL.

The chain uses TRBV2 and TRBJ1-4, with TRBD1 as a possible D gene (5 bases). The CDR3 is 15 residues long. Germline V gene lookup returns CDR1 SNHLY and CDR2 FYNNEI. V was clipped by 3 bases and J by 3 bases, with 11 bases between them. In DNA form, the CDR3 reads TGTGCCAGCAGTGAGAGGAGGGACGCTAATGAAAAACTGTTTTTT. Its protein is CASSERRDANEKLFF.

The chain couples TRBV6-5 to TRBJ1-5; 9 nucleotides match TRBD1. CDR1 MNHEY and CDR2 SVGAGI come from the germline V gene. CDR3 length: 15 residues. The junction had 9 bases not matched to a gene; V was cut back by 6 bases and J by 6 bases. CDR3 region: CASSTHRGRGQPQHF. The CDR3 nucleotides read TGTGCCAGCAGCACCCACAGGGGGCGGGGTCAGCCCCAGCATTTT.

The chain employs TRBV5-6 and TRBJ2-1; 9 nucleotides agree with TRBD2. The V gene's germline CDR1 is SGHDT and CDR2 YYEEEE. This CDR3 has 17 amino acids. V was pared by 0 bases and J by 6 bases, with 10 bases of the junction left unmatched. The CDR3: CASSLVGGGAVGNEQFF. CDR3 sequence (DNA): TGTGCCAGCAGCTTGGTCGGCGGGGGGGCTGTGGGCAATGAGCAGTTCTTC.

The chain carries TRBV4-1 and TRBJ2-3, with a weak D call TRBD2 (6 bases). Germline assignment: CDR1 MGHRA and CDR2 YSYEKL. V dropped 5 bases and J dropped 3 bases, with 15 bases sitting between them. This CDR3 has 15 residues. In DNA, the CDR3 is TGCGCCAGCAGCGTAGGGCCGGGACTGACAGATACGCAGTATTTT. It translates to CASSVGPGLTDTQYF.

The rearrangement uses TRBV11-3 and TRBJ2-5; 7 bases are shared with TRBD2. The germline gives CDR1 SGHNT, CDR2 YENEEA. Trimming took 4 bases from V and 5 from J; bases not matched to a gene: 10. The CDR3 sequence is 15 residues long. The CDR3 is CASSSRWGGWETQYF. Written as DNA, the CDR3 is TGTGCCAGCAGCTCCCGCTGGGGGGGGTGGGAGACCCAGTACTTC.